Presented here are 28 T cell receptor beta chains from one specimen sequenced in a study of shared clonotypes between healthy human individuals. The method was immunoSEQ multiplex PCR; TCRdb's version includes in-frame clones alone and lacks a portion of them. Here the sample spans around 1 million clones, roughly 72% being singletons. The sequenced sample consisted of memory CD4+ T cells sorted from blood. Subset indicated: CD45RA-negative fraction. The receptors originated from a man younger than 35 in good health.

The CDR3, as DNA: TGTGCCAGCAGTTACTCGAAAGGGGGATTGCTCGGGGAGCTGTTTTTT. This codes for CASSYSKGGLLGELFF. V gene TRBV6-6 combines with J gene TRBJ2-2; D possibly corresponds to TRBD1 (6 bases). Germline V gene lookup returns CDR1 MNHNY and CDR2 SVGAGI (reference sequence). This CDR3 has 16 residues. V lost 0 bases and J 7 bases, leaving 15 bases between the germline ends.

This clone was detected only a few times. This sample includes further DNA sequences coding for the same CDR3. The chain recombines TRBV7-2 with TRBJ2-7; D is ambiguous. CDR1 and CDR2 from the germline V gene are SGHTA and FQGNSA. This CDR3 region has 14 residues. The germline V and J ends were trimmed by 1 base and 1 base, with 8 bases remaining between them. The CDR3 bases are TGTGCCAGCAGCTTAGGTGGCCAATCCTACGAGCAGTACTTC. Amino acid sequence: CASSLGGQSYEQYF.

The table lists this clone with a count of one. This chain connects TRBV11-2 to TRBJ2-5, with 9 bases identical to TRBD1. From germline, CDR1 is SGHAT and CDR2 FQNNGV. CDR3 length: 14 amino acids. Germline trimming cut 6 bases from V and 5 bases from J; bases unmatched to any gene: 7. CDR3 loop: CASRGTGNSETQYF. The CDR3 DNA follows: TGTGCCAGCAGAGGGACAGGGAATTCTGAGACCCAGTACTTC.

The chain carries TRBV5-1 and TRBJ2-2; D is perhaps TRBD2 (11 bases). The V gene's germline CDR1 is SGHRS and CDR2 YFSETQ. This CDR3 has 19 amino acids. V dropped 4 bases and J dropped 3 bases, with 25 bases sitting between them. The CDR3 spells CASSTGQGLAGGHTGELFF. The CDR3 nucleotides are TGCGCCAGCAGCACGGGACAGGGGCTAGCGGGAGGCCACACCGGGGAGCTGTTTTTT.

This clone was seen once. The V call is TRBV2, the J call TRBJ2-3; TRBD1 aligns across 9 bases. Germline V gives CDR1 SNHLY, CDR2 FYNNEI. The J segment lost 7 bases and the V segment lost 4 bases, leaving 12 bases of the junction unmatched. This CDR3 has 16 amino acids. The CDR3 protein is CASSAGRTGALYTQYF. CDR3 bases: TGTGCCAGCAGTGCGGGAAGGACAGGGGCCCTCTATACGCAGTATTTT.

The rearrangement uses TRBV19 and TRBJ1-5, with D uncertain. CDR3 length: 16 residues. Germline V CDR1 and CDR2: LNHDA, SQIVND (reference sequence). The germline V and J ends were trimmed by 5 bases and 2 bases, with 16 bases remaining between them. CDR3 DNA: TGTGCCAGTAGTCCCGGGATCACTCTAGGCAATCAGCCCCAGCATTTT. Its translation: CASSPGITLGNQPQHF.

The chain is built from TRBV7-9 and TRBJ2-1, with 8 nucleotides matching TRBD2. Per the germline V gene, CDR1 is SEHNR and CDR2 is FQNEAQ (reference sequence). The CDR3 runs 16 residues. Trimming cost V 5 bases and J 6 bases; bases outside gene matches: 12. CDR3 region: CASSTSFGLARNEQFF. The CDR3, as DNA: TGTGCCAGCAGCACCTCCTTCGGACTAGCTCGCAATGAGCAGTTCTTC.

This CDR3 reads CASSESSRGTGELFF. The CDR3 DNA sequence: TGCGCCAGCAGTGAGTCGAGTAGGGGGACCGGGGAGCTGTTTTTT. This chain links TRBV10-1 with TRBJ2-2; TRBD1 is a possible D gene (6 bases). The germline V gene encodes CDR1 WNHNN and CDR2 SYGVQD (reference sequence). Trimming pared 0 bases from V and 5 bases from J, leaving 10 bases between. The CDR3 length is 15 residues.

The chain is built from TRBV7-2 and TRBJ2-3; D is possibly TRBD1 or TRBD2 (6 bases each). Germline V gene lookup returns CDR1 SGHTA and CDR2 FQGNSA. Trimming removed 5 bases at V and 4 bases at J, with 10 bases between. This CDR3 spans 13 amino acids. CDR3 nucleotide sequence: TGTGCCAGCAGCCTCCGGGGGCCAGATACGCAGTATTTT. It is translated as CASSLRGPDTQYF.

This clone came up a few times. The chain is built from TRBV30 and TRBJ1-5; D not resolved. The V end was cut by 2 bases, the J end by 3 bases, with 11 bases between. This CDR3 is built from 14 residues. Germline loops: CDR1 GTSNPN, CDR2 SVGIG (reference sequence). CDR3 loop: CAWSWAGLNQPQHF. CDR3 sequence (DNA): TGTGCCTGGAGTTGGGCAGGACTCAATCAGCCCCAGCATTTT.

This chain joins TRBV2 and TRBJ2-1; 7 bases map to TRBD1. With V trimmed by 6 bases and J by 9 bases, 11 bases remained unmatched. CDR1 is SNHLY and CDR2 is FYNNEI in the germline V gene. This CDR3 comprises 14 residues. CDR3: CASREDRLPGEQFF. The CDR3 nucleotides read TGTGCCAGCAGGGAGGACAGGCTGCCAGGTGAGCAGTTCTTC.

The rearrangement links TRBV30 to TRBJ1-2; possibly TRBD1 for D (6 bases). The CDR3 extends over 13 amino acids. The V and J ends lost 5 bases and 6 bases respectively, with 16 bases between them. CDR1 GTSNPN and CDR2 SVGIG come from the germline V gene (reference sequence). CDR3 sequence reads: CAWGSGTSNGYTF. DNA of the CDR3: TGTGCCTGGGGTTCCGGGACATCGAATGGCTACACCTTC.

In this sample, this clone turned up once. The chain recombines TRBV10-3 with TRBJ2-1; 10 nucleotides align to TRBD1. Germline V gene sequence: CDR1 ENHRY, CDR2 SYGVKD. CDR3 size: 16 residues. V was pared by 5 bases and J by 6 bases, with 10 bases of the junction left unmatched. The CDR3 coding sequence is TGTGCCATCAGTAACCCGACAGGGGGCCGCGTCAATGAGCAGTTCTTC. Translated, it gives CAISNPTGGRVNEQFF.

Comment on this clone: In the same sample, other DNA sequences code for this CDR3. The chain combines TRBV7-2 with TRBJ1-4; 10 nucleotides match TRBD1. Germline V CDR1 and CDR2: SGHTA, FQGNSA. J was trimmed by 6 bases and V by 4 bases; bases with no gene match: 2. This CDR3 comprises 14 residues. The CDR3 bases are TGTGCCAGCAGCTCGGACAGGGGGGATGAAAAACTGTTTTTT. Translated, it gives CASSSDRGDEKLFF.

This chain uses TRBV5-4 with TRBJ1-3; 7 bases fit TRBD1. Germline-derived CDR1 and CDR2 are SGHNT and YYREEE (reference sequence). V shed 3 bases, J shed 8 bases, and the junction held 11 bases outside the gene matches. This CDR3 comprises 15 residues. CDR3 DNA: TGTGCCAGCAGCTCGGACAGGTTATTTTGGGACACCATATATTTT. Protein: CASSSDRLFWDTIYF.

In DNA, the CDR3 is TGTGCCAGCAGTGAATCTACAGGGGCTTCAACTAATGAAAAACTGTTTTTT. It specifies CASSESTGASTNEKLFF. This chain links TRBV6-1 with TRBJ1-4, with 7 nucleotides matching TRBD1. In germline, CDR1 is MNHNS, CDR2 SASEGT. This CDR3 is built from 17 residues. V dropped 2 bases and J dropped 0; count of bases not matched to a gene: 6.

The chain uses TRBV5-6 and TRBJ1-5, with D possibly being TRBD1 (5 bases). This CDR3 is built from 15 residues. The V and J ends lost 4 bases and 4 bases respectively, with 15 bases between them. Germline CDR1 reads SGHDT; CDR2 reads YYEEEE. The CDR3 DNA sequence: TGTGCCAGCAGCAATTGGGGCAGCCCGAATCAGCCCCAGCATTTT. Translation gives CASSNWGSPNQPQHF.

The V call is TRBV13, the J call TRBJ2-1; the D gene could be TRBD1 or TRBD2 (5 bases each). The CDR3 totals 16 residues. Germline CDR1 is PRHDT and CDR2 is FYEKMQ (reference sequence). V lost 1 base to trimming and J lost 0 bases, with 10 bases between them. CDR3 DNA: TGTGCCAGCAGCTTAGTGGGACGAAGCTCCTACAATGAGCAGTTCTTC. This translates into CASSLVGRSSYNEQFF.

This clone was seen once. The CDR3: CASSQVSDTQYF. In nucleotides, the CDR3 is TGTGCCAGCAGCCAAGTTTCAGATACGCAGTATTTT. V gene TRBV14 combines with J gene TRBJ2-3; no reliable D call. Germline V lookup: CDR1 SGHDN, CDR2 FVKESK. The ends were cut back, 1 base at V and 4 bases at J, with 3 bases in the middle. The CDR3 extends over 12 amino acids.

The rearrangement joins TRBV10-1 to TRBJ2-3; maybe TRBD1 (5 bases). Germline assignment: CDR1 WNHNN and CDR2 SYGVQD (reference sequence). CDR3 length equals 15 residues. With 0 bases removed from V and 2 bases from J, the gap between germline ends came to 9 bases. The CDR3 DNA reads as TGCGCCAGCAGTGAGTCCACAGGTTTCACAGATACGCAGTATTTT. Translated: CASSESTGFTDTQYF.

For this clone: Other nucleotide sequences from this sample produce the same CDR3. The V and J genes are TRBV10-3 and TRBJ2-7; 13 positions match TRBD2. Germline V gene sequence: CDR1 ENHRY, CDR2 SYGVKD. This CDR3 region has 16 residues. Trimming took 0 bases from V and 4 from J; bases not matched to a gene: 3. The CDR3 region is CAISESGLAGSYEQYF. In DNA form, the CDR3 reads TGTGCCATCAGTGAGTCGGGACTAGCGGGAAGTTACGAGCAGTACTTC.

The chain links TRBV18 to TRBJ2-1; D is undetermined. The CDR3 has 13 amino acids. Germline CDR1 KGHSH, CDR2 LQKENI. The V end was cut by 3 bases, the J end by 5 bases, with 8 bases between. The CDR3 nucleotides read TGTGCCAGCTCACCTCAAAGGAACAATGAGCAGTTCTTC. Amino acids: CASSPQRNNEQFF. Combining the CDR3 with reference TRBV18 and TRBJ2-1 gives the whole variable domain NAGVMQNPRHLVRRRGQEARLRCSPMKGHSHVYWYRQLPEEGLKFMVYLQKENIIDESGMPKERFSAEFPKEGPSILRIQQVVRGDSAAYFCASSPQRNNEQFFGPGTRLTVL.

In regard to this clone: This may be a read error: a much more frequent sequence differs by one nucleotide. Different DNA sequences within this sample yield the same CDR3. This chain connects TRBV6-5 to TRBJ2-5; D is uncertain. V gave up 4 bases and J gave up 5 bases, with 5 bases separating them. Germline V gene lookup returns CDR1 MNHEY and CDR2 SVGAGI. This CDR3 spans 11 amino acids. The CDR3 spells CASSSRETQYF. In nucleotides, the CDR3 is TGTGCCAGCAGTTCTCGGGAGACCCAGTACTTC.

V and J are TRBV6-1 and TRBJ1-2, with D perhaps TRBD1 (6 bases). V dropped 2 bases and J dropped 3 bases, with 13 bases sitting between them. The germline V gene encodes CDR1 MNHNS and CDR2 SASEGT. The CDR3 spans 15 residues. CDR3 sequence: CASSETRGAHYGYTF. CDR3 nucleotide sequence: TGTGCCAGCAGTGAAACCCGGGGGGCACACTATGGCTACACCTTC.

This clone was counted once. Within the sample, other DNA sequences also encode this same CDR3. V usage is TRBV11-2 and J usage is TRBJ1-1; TRBD1 is a possible D gene (6 bases). The V end was cut by 5 bases, the J end by 1 base, with 11 bases between. The CDR3 is 14 residues long. The germline CDR1 and CDR2 sequences are SGHAT and FQNNGV. The CDR3 loop is CASSPSTGNTEAFF. The CDR3 nucleotides are TGTGCCAGCAGCCCCTCGACAGGGAACACTGAAGCTTTCTTT.

The chain is built from TRBV4-3 and TRBJ1-4; 8 positions agree with TRBD1. This CDR3 is 18 amino acids long. After removal of 1 base from V and 8 bases from J, the junction contained 15 bases not matched to a gene. CDR1 is LGHNA, CDR2 YSLEER, per germline. CDR3 loop: CASSQVGQGAFFYEKLFF. CDR3 in DNA: TGCGCCAGCAGCCAAGTGGGGCAGGGGGCGTTTTTTTACGAAAAACTGTTTTTT.

This sequence joins TRBV19 and TRBJ2-3, with a possible D match to TRBD2 (5 bases). Looked up from germline, CDR1 is LNHDA and CDR2 is SQIVND (reference sequence). The CDR3 extends over 17 amino acids. Trimming left V 4 bases short and J 0 bases short, with 17 bases between. The CDR3 here is CASSSNGLASSTDTQYF. The CDR3 DNA sequence: TGTGCCAGTAGTAGTAACGGACTGGCCTCAAGCACAGATACGCAGTATTTT.

This chain joins TRBV28 and TRBJ2-1; D could derive from TRBD1 or TRBD2 (5 bases each). This CDR3 is 14 amino acids long. V dropped 6 bases and J dropped 2 bases, with 11 bases sitting between them. Germline values: CDR1 MDHEN, CDR2 SYDVKM. CDR3: CASSGAATYNEQFF. DNA of the CDR3: TGTGCCAGCAGCGGGGCAGCTACCTACAATGAGCAGTTCTTC.